The 26 T cell receptor beta chains listed next were all sequenced from one sample in a study of blood T cell repertoires in COVID-19. The assay was immunoSEQ multiplex PCR, and TCRdb's table has in-frame clones only and misses some. Counted here are 200,000 to 300,000 clones, approximately 81% occurring once; the ten biggest clones make up roughly 7.9%. Sequencing was done on a sample of peripheral blood. The receptors stem from a woman older than 75 with acute or convalescent COVID-19.

This chain joins TRBV5-1 and TRBJ1-5; a possible D gene is TRBD1 (5 bases). V dropped 4 bases and J dropped 0 bases, with 11 bases sitting between them. This CDR3 is built from 15 residues. Germline assignment: CDR1 SGHRS and CDR2 YFSETQ. CDR3 DNA sequence: TGCGCCAGCAGCGTGCAGGGAAATAGCAATCAGCCCCAGCATTTT. This encodes CASSVQGNSNQPQHF.

This clone was seen only once. V usage is TRBV15 and J usage is TRBJ2-3; D gene uncertain. V lost 0 bases, J lost 1 base, and 14 bases lay in between. This CDR3 is built from 17 residues. Germline CDR1 and CDR2: LNHNV and YYDKDF (reference sequence). CDR3 region: CATSRDIPTGGTDTQYF. CDR3 nucleotide sequence: TGTGCCACCAGCAGAGATATCCCTACGGGTGGCACAGATACGCAGTATTTT. Complete variable domain (other parts from reference TRBV15 and TRBJ2-3): DAMVIQNPRYQVTQFGKPVTLSCSQTLNHNVMYWYQQKSSQAPKLLFHYYDKDFNNEADTPDNFQSRRPNTSFCFLDIRSPGLGDTAMYLCATSRDIPTGGTDTQYFGPGTRLTVL.

The chain combines TRBV5-1 with TRBJ2-3, with 7 bases aligning to TRBD1. The ends lost 1 base at V and 3 bases at J; junction bases unmatched: 5. The CDR3 runs 15 residues. The germline V gene has CDR1 SGHRS and CDR2 YFSETQ. The CDR3 here is CASSLLGQRTDTQYF. CDR3 in DNA: TGCGCCAGCAGCTTGCTGGGACAGAGAACAGATACGCAGTATTTT.

The chain joins TRBV19 to TRBJ1-4; D not resolved. V was shortened by 3 bases and J by 2 bases, with 13 bases between the two germline ends. The V gene's germline CDR1 is LNHDA and CDR2 SQIVND (reference sequence). The CDR3 is 16 amino acids. The CDR3, as DNA: TGTGCCAGTAGTATCGGAGGGAGCGCGACTAATGAAAAACTGTTTTTT. This sequence encodes CASSIGGSATNEKLFF.

This clone has just one count. The rearrangement uses TRBV3-1 (or the pseudogene TRBV3-2) and TRBJ2-1; TRBD2 matches 14 bases. This CDR3 region has 19 residues. Trimming took 2 bases from V and 3 from J; bases not matched to a gene: 9. Germline V gene lookup returns CDR1 LGHDT and CDR2 YNNKEL (reference sequence). The CDR3 DNA is TGTGCCAGCAGCCAATCCGCCGGGACTAGCGGGAGTATCTACAATGAGCAGTTCTTC. Translated: CASSQSAGTSGSIYNEQFF.

This chain uses TRBV7-2 with TRBJ2-7; 8 bases agree with TRBD1. The germline V gene encodes CDR1 SGHTA and CDR2 FQGNSA. CDR3 length: 17 residues. Losses at the gene ends were 5 bases for V and 2 bases for J; bases not matched to a gene: 14. The CDR3 nucleotides are TGTGCCAGCAGCCGCTGGACACAGGGGGAACGCCCCTACGAGCAGTACTTC. Translated: CASSRWTQGERPYEQYF.

The V and J genes are TRBV18 and TRBJ2-3; possibly TRBD1 for D (5 bases). The CDR3 covers 15 residues. CDR1 and CDR2 (germline): KGHSH, LQKENI. V was trimmed by 3 bases and J by 4 bases, leaving 14 bases between them. CDR3 DNA sequence: TGTGCCAGCTCACCCGGACATGGGGTAGCAGATACGCAGTATTTT. It codes for CASSPGHGVADTQYF.

The V call is TRBV30, the J call TRBJ2-5; 7 bases are shared with TRBD1. Looked up from germline, CDR1 is GTSNPN and CDR2 is SVGIG (reference sequence). CDR3 length: 16 residues. The junction had 14 bases not matched to a gene; V was cut back by 2 bases and J by 5 bases. The CDR3 protein is CAWSLTTGWWRETQYF. The CDR3 bases are TGTGCCTGGAGTCTAACGACAGGGTGGTGGAGGGAGACCCAGTACTTC.

CDR3 coding DNA: TGTGCCAGCAGCCAAGATTCCGTTGGCGGGAGTTCCTACAATGAGCAGTTCTTC. Translated: CASSQDSVGGSSYNEQFF. The V and J genes are TRBV3-1 (or the pseudogene TRBV3-2) and TRBJ2-1; TRBD2 agrees at 7 bases. The germline gives CDR1 LGHDT, CDR2 YNNKEL (reference sequence). V gave up 0 bases and J gave up 1 base; unmatched junction bases: 9. This CDR3 spans 18 amino acids.

V gene TRBV5-1 combines with J gene TRBJ2-1; 10 nucleotides align to TRBD1. Germline loops: CDR1 SGHRS, CDR2 YFSETQ. Unmatched junction bases numbered 3, after V lost 6 bases and J lost 3 bases. The CDR3 consists of 14 residues. DNA for the CDR3: TGCGCCAGCACAAGGGACAGGGGCTACAATGAGCAGTTCTTC. Residues: CASTRDRGYNEQFF.

The sample holds one count of this clone. The V call is TRBV5-8, the J call TRBJ1-5; D is undetermined. Trimming pared 0 bases from V and 0 bases from J, leaving 10 bases between. CDR3 length equals 16 residues. Germline loops: CDR1 SGHTS, CDR2 YDEGEE. The CDR3 region is CASSLGRAYSNQPQHF. CDR3 in DNA: TGTGCCAGCAGCTTGGGGAGGGCCTATAGCAATCAGCCCCAGCATTTT.

This rearrangement joins TRBV20-1 to TRBJ2-1; D gene uncertain. Trimming pared 3 bases from V and 5 bases from J, leaving 8 bases between. Germline lookup yields CDR1 DFQATT and CDR2 SNEGSKA (reference sequence). The CDR3 totals 12 residues. The CDR3 loop is CSASPSNNEQFF. In nucleotides, the CDR3 is TGCAGTGCTAGTCCCAGTAACAATGAGCAGTTCTTC.

This clone came up a few times. The genes are TRBV14 and TRBJ2-3, with D uncertain. Germline V gene lookup returns CDR1 SGHDN and CDR2 FVKESK. The CDR3 is made up of 14 amino acids. V lost 4 bases and J lost 6, with 14 bases in between. CDR3 amino acids: CASSPLQLMDTQYF. CDR3 DNA sequence: TGTGCCAGCAGCCCTCTACAACTAATGGATACGCAGTATTTT. Filled out from reference TRBV14 and TRBJ2-3, the complete variable domain reads EAGVTQFPSHSVIEKGQTVTLRCDPISGHDNLYWYRRVMGKEIKFLLHFVKESKQDESGMPNNRFLAERTGGTYSTLKVQPAELEDSGVYFCASSPLQLMDTQYFGPGTRLTVL.

Details on this clone: At the DNA level, this CDR3 is encoded by other sequences in the same sample as well. The chain is built from TRBV5-1 and TRBJ2-5, with unresolved D. V lost 1 base to trimming and J lost 1 base, with 5 bases between them. The CDR3 runs to 13 residues. Per the germline V gene, CDR1 is SGHRS and CDR2 is YFSETQ. This CDR3 reads CASSLPSQETQYF. In DNA, the CDR3 is TGCGCCAGCAGCTTGCCCTCCCAAGAGACCCAGTACTTC.

This chain joins TRBV18 and TRBJ2-7; D call uncertain. Trimming removed 6 bases at V and 3 bases at J, with 3 bases between. CDR1 is KGHSH, CDR2 LQKENI, per germline. The CDR3 sequence is 10 residues long. The CDR3 bases are TGTGCCAGCTCCCTCTACGAGCAGTACTTC. It codes for CASSLYEQYF.

This chain connects TRBV9 to TRBJ2-7; D is perhaps TRBD1 (6 bases). V lost 4 bases and J 6 bases, leaving 17 bases between the germline ends. The germline V gene encodes CDR1 SGDLS and CDR2 YYNGEE. This CDR3 is built from 14 residues. In DNA, the CDR3 is TGTGCCAGCAGCCAGACAGGACTTACGGGCGAGCAGTACTTC. Translated: CASSQTGLTGEQYF.

V usage is TRBV2 and J usage is TRBJ1-2; TRBD1 aligns across 8 bases. CDR1 is SNHLY and CDR2 is FYNNEI in the germline V gene. The CDR3 spans 15 residues. V gave up 2 bases and J gave up 4 bases; unmatched junction bases: 6. The DNA of the CDR3 is TGTGCCAGCAGTGAACAGGGGGCCGCTTTCTATGGCTACACCTTC. Amino acids: CASSEQGAAFYGYTF.

This sequence joins TRBV27 and TRBJ1-5; no clear D. V lost 4 bases and J 3 bases, leaving 16 bases between the germline ends. Germline V gene lookup returns CDR1 MNHEY and CDR2 SMNVEV (reference sequence). CDR3 length: 16 amino acids. CDR3 sequence reads: CASSSSGGTPNQPQHF. Written as DNA, the CDR3 is TGTGCCAGCAGTTCCTCCGGAGGTACGCCCAATCAGCCCCAGCATTTT.

In its sample, this clone was seen once. The J gene is TRBJ1-1, the V gene TRBV28; D is possibly TRBD1 (5 bases). CDR3 length: 13 amino acids. Germline assignment: CDR1 MDHEN and CDR2 SYDVKM. V was shortened by 5 bases and J by 0 bases, with 7 bases between the two germline ends. The DNA of the CDR3 is TGTGCCAGCAGTCGACAGCTGAACACTGAAGCTTTCTTT. Its translation is CASSRQLNTEAFF.

The chain is built from TRBV4-1 and TRBJ2-7; tentative D call: TRBD2 (6 bases). The CDR3 runs to 18 residues. Per germline, CDR1 MGHRA and CDR2 YSYEKL. Trimming stripped 4 bases from V and 0 bases from J, with 22 bases between. The CDR3, as DNA: TGCGCCAGCAGCCGGGAATACACGGGGGTCGTAAGCTCCTACGAGCAGTACTTC. Its protein product is CASSREYTGVVSSYEQYF.

The rearrangement joins TRBV3-1 (or the pseudogene TRBV3-2) to TRBJ2-1, with D possibly being TRBD2 (6 bases). This CDR3 contains 14 residues. The V end lost 1 base, the J end lost 9 bases, and 13 bases lay between the germline ends. Germline CDR1 LGHDT, CDR2 YNNKEL (reference sequence). The CDR3: CASSQVRRGGEQFF. For the CDR3, the DNA is TGTGCCAGCAGCCAAGTGCGGAGGGGTGGTGAGCAGTTCTTC.

Turning to this clone: In the same sample, other DNA sequences code for this CDR3. V gene TRBV5-1 combines with J gene TRBJ2-3; 9 nucleotides agree with TRBD1. This CDR3 is built from 14 residues. V trimming: 0 bases; J trimming: 6 bases; junction bases outside the gene matches: 2. Germline values: CDR1 SGHRS, CDR2 YFSETQ. CDR3: CASSLGDRGDTQYF. As DNA, the CDR3 is TGCGCCAGCAGCTTGGGAGACAGGGGGGATACGCAGTATTTT.

This chain joins TRBV2 and TRBJ2-3; the D gene is possibly TRBD2 (6 bases). This CDR3 is built from 16 residues. The V end lost 4 bases, the J end lost 2 bases, and 16 bases lay between the germline ends. The V gene's germline CDR1 is SNHLY and CDR2 FYNNEI. The CDR3 loop is CASSVTGTLNTDTQYF. The CDR3 nucleotides read TGTGCCAGCAGTGTAACCGGGACTTTAAACACAGATACGCAGTATTTT.

The chain is built from TRBV3-1 (or the pseudogene TRBV3-2) and TRBJ2-2; 9 bases are shared with TRBD1. The CDR3 sequence is 16 residues long. Germline lookup yields CDR1 LGHDT and CDR2 YNNKEL (reference sequence). V shed 2 bases, J shed 6 bases, and the junction held 7 bases outside the gene matches. This CDR3 reads CASSQSSGTGSGELFF. The CDR3 DNA reads as TGTGCCAGCAGCCAAAGTTCCGGGACAGGGTCCGGGGAGCTGTTTTTT.

This clone was picked up one time. The CDR3 region has the DNA TGCAGTGCCAGTCAGGGGAATGAAAAACTGTTTTTT. It encodes CSASQGNEKLFF. The chain recombines TRBV20-1 with TRBJ1-4, with a tentative D call TRBD1 (6 bases). The CDR3 covers 12 residues. Trimming took off 6 bases at V and 5 bases at J, with 10 bases between the two ends. The germline CDR1 and CDR2 sequences are DFQATT and SNEGSKA (reference sequence).

The chain links TRBV18 to TRBJ2-4; TRBD2 matches 10 bases. Unmatched junction bases numbered 7, after V lost 3 bases and J lost 8 bases. Germline assignment: CDR1 KGHSH and CDR2 LQKENI. The CDR3 totals 15 residues. This chain's CDR3 is CASSPGTSGMYIQYF. In DNA form, the CDR3 reads TGTGCCAGCTCACCCGGAACTAGCGGGATGTACATTCAGTACTTC.